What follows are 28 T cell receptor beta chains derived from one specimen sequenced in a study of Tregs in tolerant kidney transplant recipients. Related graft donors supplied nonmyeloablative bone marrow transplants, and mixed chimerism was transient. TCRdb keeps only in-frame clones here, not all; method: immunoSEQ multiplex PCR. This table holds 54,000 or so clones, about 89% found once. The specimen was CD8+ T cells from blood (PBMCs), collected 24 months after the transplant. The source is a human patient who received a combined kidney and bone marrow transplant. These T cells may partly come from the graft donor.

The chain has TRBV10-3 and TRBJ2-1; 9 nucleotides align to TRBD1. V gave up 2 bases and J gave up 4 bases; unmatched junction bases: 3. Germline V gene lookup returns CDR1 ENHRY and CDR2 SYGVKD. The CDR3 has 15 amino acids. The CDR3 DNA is TGTGCCATCAGTGAGAGGGGACAGGGTTACAATGAGCAGTTCTTC. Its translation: CAISERGQGYNEQFF.

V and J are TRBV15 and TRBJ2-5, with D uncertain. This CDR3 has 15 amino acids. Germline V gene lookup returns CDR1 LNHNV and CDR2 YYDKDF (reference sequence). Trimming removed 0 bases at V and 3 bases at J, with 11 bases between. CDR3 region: CATSRDNLVEETQYF. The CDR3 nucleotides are TGTGCCACCAGCAGAGATAACCTAGTTGAAGAGACCCAGTACTTC.

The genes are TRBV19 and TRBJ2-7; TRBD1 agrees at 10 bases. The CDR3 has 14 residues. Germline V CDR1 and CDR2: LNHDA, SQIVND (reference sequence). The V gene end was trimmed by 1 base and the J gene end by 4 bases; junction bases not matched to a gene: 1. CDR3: CASSIADRGYEQYF. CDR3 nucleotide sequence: TGTGCCAGTAGTATAGCGGACAGGGGGTACGAGCAGTACTTC.

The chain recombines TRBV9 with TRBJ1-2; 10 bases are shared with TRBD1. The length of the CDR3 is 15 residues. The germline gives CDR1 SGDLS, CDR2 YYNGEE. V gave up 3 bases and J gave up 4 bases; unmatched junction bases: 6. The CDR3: CASSALGQGVYGYTF. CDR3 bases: TGTGCCAGCAGCGCCCTAGGACAGGGGGTCTATGGCTACACCTTC.

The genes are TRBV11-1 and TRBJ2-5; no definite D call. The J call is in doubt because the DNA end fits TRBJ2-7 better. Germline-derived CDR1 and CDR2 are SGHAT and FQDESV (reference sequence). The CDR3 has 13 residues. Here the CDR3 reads CASSLPSSYEQYF. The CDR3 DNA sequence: TGTGCCAGCAGCTTACCTAGTTCCTACGAGCAGTACTTC.

CDR3: CASRFQGTTEAFF. In DNA, the CDR3 is TGTGCCAGTAGATTCCAGGGGACCACTGAAGCTTTCTTT. The chain combines TRBV19 with TRBJ1-1, with D maybe TRBD1 (6 bases). The CDR3 has 13 residues. The V end lost 6 bases, the J end lost 4 bases, and 12 bases lay between the germline ends. The V gene's germline CDR1 is LNHDA and CDR2 SQIVND (reference sequence).

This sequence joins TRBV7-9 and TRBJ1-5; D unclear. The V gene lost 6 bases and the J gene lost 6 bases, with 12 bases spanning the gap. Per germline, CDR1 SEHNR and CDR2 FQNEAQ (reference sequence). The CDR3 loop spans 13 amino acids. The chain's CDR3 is CASSREAGQPQHF. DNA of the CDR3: TGTGCCAGCAGTCGGGAGGCGGGTCAGCCCCAGCATTTT.

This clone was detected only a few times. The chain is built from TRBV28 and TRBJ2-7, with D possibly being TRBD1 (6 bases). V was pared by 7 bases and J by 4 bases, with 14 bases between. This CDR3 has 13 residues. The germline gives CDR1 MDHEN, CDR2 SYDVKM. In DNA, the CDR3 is TGTGCCAGCAATATCAGGGGTCGGTACGAGCAGTACTTC. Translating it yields CASNIRGRYEQYF.

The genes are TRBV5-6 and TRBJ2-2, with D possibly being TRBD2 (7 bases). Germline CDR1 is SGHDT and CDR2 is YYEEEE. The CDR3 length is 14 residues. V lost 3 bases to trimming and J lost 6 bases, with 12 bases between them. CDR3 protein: CASSSGGRPGELFF. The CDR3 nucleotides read TGTGCCAGCAGCTCCGGGGGGCGCCCCGGGGAGCTGTTTTTT.

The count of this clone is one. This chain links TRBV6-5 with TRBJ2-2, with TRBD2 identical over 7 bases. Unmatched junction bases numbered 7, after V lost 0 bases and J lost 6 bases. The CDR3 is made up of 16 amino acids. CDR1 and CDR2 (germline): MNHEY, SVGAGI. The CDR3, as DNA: TGTGCCAGCAGTTACTCGGTCGGGCTAGCGGCCGGGGAGCTGTTTTTT. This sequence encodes CASSYSVGLAAGELFF.

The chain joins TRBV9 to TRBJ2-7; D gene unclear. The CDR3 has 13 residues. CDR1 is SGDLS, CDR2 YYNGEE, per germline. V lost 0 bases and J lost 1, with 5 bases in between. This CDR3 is CASSVVKSYEQYF. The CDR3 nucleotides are TGTGCCAGCAGCGTAGTAAAATCCTACGAGCAGTACTTC.

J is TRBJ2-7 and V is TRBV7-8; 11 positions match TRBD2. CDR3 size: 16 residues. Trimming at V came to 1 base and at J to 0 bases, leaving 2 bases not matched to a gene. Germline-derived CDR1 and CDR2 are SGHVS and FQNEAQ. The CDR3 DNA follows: TGTGCCAGCAGCTTAGGACTAGCGGGGACCTCCTACGAGCAGTACTTC. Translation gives CASSLGLAGTSYEQYF.

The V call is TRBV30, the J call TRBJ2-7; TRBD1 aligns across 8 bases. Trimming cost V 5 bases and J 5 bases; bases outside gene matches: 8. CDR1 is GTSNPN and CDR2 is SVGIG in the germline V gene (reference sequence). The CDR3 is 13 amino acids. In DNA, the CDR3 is TGTGCCTGGGGACAGGGTTTTTCGGACGAGCAGTACTTC. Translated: CAWGQGFSDEQYF. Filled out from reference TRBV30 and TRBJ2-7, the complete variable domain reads SQTIHQWPATLVQPVGSPLSLECTVEGTSNPNLYWYRQAAGRGLQLLFYSVGIGQISSEVPQNLSASRPQDRQFILSSKKLLLSDSGFYLCAWGQGFSDEQYFGPGTRLTVT.

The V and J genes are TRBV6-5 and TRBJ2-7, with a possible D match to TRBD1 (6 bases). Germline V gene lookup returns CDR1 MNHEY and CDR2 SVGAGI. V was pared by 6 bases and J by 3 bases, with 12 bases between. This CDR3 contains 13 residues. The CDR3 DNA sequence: TGTGCCAGCAGCTCGGGACACTACTACGAGCAGTACTTC. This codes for CASSSGHYYEQYF.

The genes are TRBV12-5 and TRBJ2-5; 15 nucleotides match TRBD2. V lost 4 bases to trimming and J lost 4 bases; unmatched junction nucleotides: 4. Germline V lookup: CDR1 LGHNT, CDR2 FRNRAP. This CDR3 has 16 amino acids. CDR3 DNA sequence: TGTGCTAGTGGTTGGACTAGCGGGAGGGCCGGAGAGACCCAGTACTTC. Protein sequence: CASGWTSGRAGETQYF.

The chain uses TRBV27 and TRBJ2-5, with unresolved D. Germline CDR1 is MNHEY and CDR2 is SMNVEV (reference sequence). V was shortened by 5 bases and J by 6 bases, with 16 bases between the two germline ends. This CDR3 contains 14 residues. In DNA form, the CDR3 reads TGTGCCAGCAGTCCAAACTCAGGCTGGCAGACCCAGTACTTC. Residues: CASSPNSGWQTQYF.

CDR3 sequence (DNA): TGTGCCAGCAGCGCCGGTTCGGGAAGGGAAAAACTGTTTTTT. It is translated as CASSAGSGREKLFF. The chain employs TRBV9 and TRBJ1-4; no firm D call. V was trimmed by 3 bases and J by 8 bases, leaving 14 bases between them. Germline values: CDR1 SGDLS, CDR2 YYNGEE. The CDR3 contains 14 residues.

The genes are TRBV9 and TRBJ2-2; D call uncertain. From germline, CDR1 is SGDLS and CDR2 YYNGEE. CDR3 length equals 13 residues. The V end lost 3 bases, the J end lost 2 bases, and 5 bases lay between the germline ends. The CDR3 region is CASSAPNTGELFF. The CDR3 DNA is TGTGCCAGCAGCGCCCCAAACACCGGGGAGCTGTTTTTT. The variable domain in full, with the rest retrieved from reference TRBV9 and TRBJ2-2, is DSGVTQTPKHLITATGQRVTLRCSPRSGDLSVYWYQQSLDQGLQFLIQYYNGEERAKGNILERFSAQQFPDLHSELNLSSLELGDSALYFCASSAPNTGELFFGEGSRLTVL.

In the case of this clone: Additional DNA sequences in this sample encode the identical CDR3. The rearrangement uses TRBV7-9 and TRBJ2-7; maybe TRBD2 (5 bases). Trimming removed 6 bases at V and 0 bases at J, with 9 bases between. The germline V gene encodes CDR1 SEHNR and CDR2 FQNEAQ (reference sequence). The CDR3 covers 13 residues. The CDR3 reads CASSFGGSYEQYF. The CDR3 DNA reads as TGTGCCAGCAGTTTCGGAGGCTCCTACGAGCAGTACTTC.

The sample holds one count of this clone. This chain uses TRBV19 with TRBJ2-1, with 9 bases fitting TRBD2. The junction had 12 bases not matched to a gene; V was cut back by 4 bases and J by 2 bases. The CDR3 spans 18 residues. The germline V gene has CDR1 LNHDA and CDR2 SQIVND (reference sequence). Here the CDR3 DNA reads TGTGCCAGTAGTACGCTCACGGGACTAGCTCGTGCCTACAATGAGCAGTTCTTC. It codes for CASSTLTGLARAYNEQFF. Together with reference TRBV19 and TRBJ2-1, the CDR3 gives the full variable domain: DGGITQSPKYLFRKEGQNVTLSCEQNLNHDAMYWYRQDPGQGLRLIYYSQIVNDFQKGDIAEGYSVSREKKESFPLTVTSAQKNPTAFYLCASSTLTGLARAYNEQFFGPGTRLTVL.

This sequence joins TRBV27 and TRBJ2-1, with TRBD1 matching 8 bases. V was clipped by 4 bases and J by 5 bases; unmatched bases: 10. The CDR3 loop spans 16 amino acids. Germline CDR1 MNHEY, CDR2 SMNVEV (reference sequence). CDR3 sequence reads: CASSSRPGGNNNEQFF. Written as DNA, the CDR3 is TGTGCCAGCAGTTCCCGGCCAGGGGGCAATAACAATGAGCAGTTCTTC.

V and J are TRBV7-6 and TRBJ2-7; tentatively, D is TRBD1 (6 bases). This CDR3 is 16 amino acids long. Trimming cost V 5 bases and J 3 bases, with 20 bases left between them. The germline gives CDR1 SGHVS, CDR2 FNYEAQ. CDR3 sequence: CASSPFGGEGVYEQYF. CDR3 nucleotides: TGTGCCAGCAGCCCCTTTGGAGGCGAGGGGGTCTACGAGCAGTACTTC.

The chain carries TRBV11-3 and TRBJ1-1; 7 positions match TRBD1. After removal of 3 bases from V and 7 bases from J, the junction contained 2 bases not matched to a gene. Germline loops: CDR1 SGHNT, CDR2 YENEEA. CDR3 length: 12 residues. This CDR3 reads CASSFRTGEAFF. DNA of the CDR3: TGTGCCAGCAGCTTCCGGACAGGTGAAGCTTTCTTT.

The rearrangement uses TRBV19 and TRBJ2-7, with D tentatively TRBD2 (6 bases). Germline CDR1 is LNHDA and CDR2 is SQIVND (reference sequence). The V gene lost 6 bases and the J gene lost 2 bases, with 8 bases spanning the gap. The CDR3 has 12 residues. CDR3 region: CASSGGAYEQYF. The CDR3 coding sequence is TGTGCCAGTAGCGGGGGTGCCTACGAGCAGTACTTC.

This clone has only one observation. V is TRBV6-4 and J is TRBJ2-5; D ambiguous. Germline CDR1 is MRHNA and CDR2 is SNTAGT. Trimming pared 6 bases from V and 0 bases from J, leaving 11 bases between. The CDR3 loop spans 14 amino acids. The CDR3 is CASSKTLYQETQYF. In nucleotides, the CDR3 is TGTGCCAGCAGCAAGACATTGTACCAAGAGACCCAGTACTTC.

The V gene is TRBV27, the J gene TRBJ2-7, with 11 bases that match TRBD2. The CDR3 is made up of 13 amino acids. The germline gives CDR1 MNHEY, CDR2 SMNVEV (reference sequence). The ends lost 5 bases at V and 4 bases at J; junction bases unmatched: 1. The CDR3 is CASSVAGGYEQYF. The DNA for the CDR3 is TGTGCCAGCAGTGTAGCGGGGGGGTACGAGCAGTACTTC.

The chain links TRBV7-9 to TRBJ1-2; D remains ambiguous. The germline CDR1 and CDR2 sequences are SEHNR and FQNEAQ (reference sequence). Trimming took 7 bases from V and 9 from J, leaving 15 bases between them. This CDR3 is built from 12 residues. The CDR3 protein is CASIQDIGSYTF. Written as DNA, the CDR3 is TGTGCCAGCATCCAAGACATTGGAAGCTACACCTTC.

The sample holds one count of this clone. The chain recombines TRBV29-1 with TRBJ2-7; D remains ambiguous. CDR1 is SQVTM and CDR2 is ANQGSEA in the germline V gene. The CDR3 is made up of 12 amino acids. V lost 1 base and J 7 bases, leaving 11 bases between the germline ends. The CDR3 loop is CSVEAANKEQYF. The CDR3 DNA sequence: TGCAGCGTTGAAGCTGCGAATAAAGAGCAGTACTTC.